Listed below are T cell receptor beta chains from one sample, sequenced in a study of T cell responses to AZD1222 COVID-19 vaccine. Here immunoSEQ multiplex PCR was the method, and the copy in TCRdb shows in-frame clones only, minus some. The data contain some 140,000 clones, roughly 85% of them singletons. The sequencing used peripheral blood, collected 28 days after the second dose of the MenACWY control vaccine. The receptors were gathered from an adult who received the MenACWY meningococcal vaccine as a control. Both conserved end residues are part of each CDR3. Fields, in order: CDR3 length, V gene, J gene, clone size, D gene, CDR3 protein, CDR3 DNA. The D gene is left open where the match is weak. For some rows the clone size is stated as once, few or many, or as a class when expanded; others skip it.

cdr3_length: 12; v_call: TRBV29-1; j_call: TRBJ2-1; clone_size: -; d_call: TRBD1; cdr3_aa: CSVMGQGNEQFF; cdr3_nt: TGCAGCGTTATGGGACAGGGGAATGAGCAGTTCTTC
cdr3_length: 19; v_call: TRBV7-9; j_call: TRBJ2-5; clone_size: -; d_call: TRBD2; cdr3_aa: CASSPRGTSGRAPAETQYF; cdr3_nt: TGTGCCAGCAGCCCCCGCGGGACTAGCGGGAGGGCCCCAGCGGAGACCCAGTACTTC
cdr3_length: 13; v_call: TRBV11-3; j_call: TRBJ2-7; clone_size: -; d_call: -; cdr3_aa: CASSLGGTGAQYF; cdr3_nt: TGTGCCAGCAGCTTAGGTGGGACCGGCGCGCAGTACTTC
cdr3_length: 13; v_call: TRBV5-1; j_call: TRBJ1-3; clone_size: -; d_call: -; cdr3_aa: CASSFVTGDTIYF; cdr3_nt: TGCGCCAGCAGCTTCGTGACTGGGGACACCATATATTTT
cdr3_length: 14; v_call: TRBV19; j_call: TRBJ1-3; clone_size: few; d_call: -; cdr3_aa: CASSDRFSGNTIYF; cdr3_nt: TGTGCCAGTAGTGACAGGTTCTCTGGAAACACCATATATTTT
cdr3_length: 16; v_call: TRBV19; j_call: TRBJ1-1; clone_size: -; d_call: -; cdr3_aa: CASSIGGASMNTEAFF; cdr3_nt: TGTGCCAGTAGTATCGGGGGGGCGAGTATGAACACTGAAGCTTTCTTT
cdr3_length: 15; v_call: TRBV5-1; j_call: TRBJ1-5; clone_size: few; d_call: -; cdr3_aa: CASSLEGGENQPQHF; cdr3_nt: TGCGCCAGCAGCTTGGAGGGGGGTGAGAATCAGCCCCAGCATTTT
cdr3_length: 15; v_call: TRBV5-1; j_call: TRBJ1-2; clone_size: -; d_call: TRBD1; cdr3_aa: CASSGGTGVGYGYTF; cdr3_nt: TGCGCCAGCAGCGGCGGGACAGGGGTAGGGTATGGCTACACCTTC
cdr3_length: 16; v_call: TRBV4-2; j_call: TRBJ1-2; clone_size: -; d_call: -; cdr3_aa: CASSQDQGERGFGYTF; cdr3_nt: TGTGCCAGCAGCCAAGATCAAGGGGAGAGGGGCTTTGGCTACACCTTC
cdr3_length: 13; v_call: TRBV7-2; j_call: TRBJ2-7; clone_size: -; d_call: -; cdr3_aa: CASSAAGSYEQYF; cdr3_nt: TGTGCCAGCAGCGCCGCAGGGTCCTACGAGCAGTACTTC
cdr3_length: 11; v_call: TRBV2; j_call: TRBJ1-3; clone_size: once; d_call: -; cdr3_aa: CASSPEGPIYF; cdr3_nt: TGTGCCAGCAGCCCCGAGGGTCCCATATATTTT
cdr3_length: 14; v_call: TRBV24-1; j_call: TRBJ2-1; clone_size: -; d_call: -; cdr3_aa: CATKSASSYNEQFF; cdr3_nt: TGTGCCACCAAGTCGGCTAGCTCCTACAATGAGCAGTTCTTC
cdr3_length: 16; v_call: TRBV7-9; j_call: TRBJ1-3; clone_size: -; d_call: TRBD1; cdr3_aa: CASSLTGGSSGNTIYF; cdr3_nt: TGTGCCAGCAGCCTAACAGGGGGGTCCTCAGGAAACACCATATATTTT
cdr3_length: 14; v_call: TRBV24-1; j_call: TRBJ1-2; clone_size: -; d_call: -; cdr3_aa: CATSDSELNYGYTF; cdr3_nt: TGTGCCACCAGTGACTCGGAACTCAACTATGGCTACACCTTC
cdr3_length: 14; v_call: TRBV5-4; j_call: TRBJ1-6; clone_size: once; d_call: -; cdr3_aa: CASSSDRSYSPLHF; cdr3_nt: TGTGCCAGCAGCTCCGACAGGTCGTATTCACCCCTCCACTTT
cdr3_length: 12; v_call: TRBV5-4; j_call: TRBJ2-7; clone_size: -; d_call: -; cdr3_aa: CASSLPNYEQYF; cdr3_nt: TGTGCCAGCAGCCTTCCAAACTACGAGCAGTACTTC
cdr3_length: 14; v_call: TRBV6-5; j_call: TRBJ2-7; clone_size: few; d_call: -; cdr3_aa: CASSLPGTGVEQYF; cdr3_nt: TGTGCCAGCAGTCTCCCCGGGACTGGTGTTGAGCAGTACTTC
cdr3_length: 12; v_call: TRBV2; j_call: TRBJ1-2; clone_size: -; d_call: TRBD1; cdr3_aa: CASATGGYGYTF; cdr3_nt: TGTGCCAGCGCGACAGGGGGCTATGGCTACACCTTC
cdr3_length: 13; v_call: TRBV4-3; j_call: TRBJ2-2; clone_size: -; d_call: -; cdr3_aa: CASSQFFRGELFF; cdr3_nt: TGCGCCAGCAGCCAATTTTTCCGCGGGGAGCTGTTTTTT
cdr3_length: 12; v_call: TRBV30; j_call: TRBJ2-5; clone_size: -; d_call: -; cdr3_aa: CAWSVKVATQYF; cdr3_nt: TGTGCCTGGAGTGTAAAAGTTGCGACCCAGTACTTC
cdr3_length: 13; v_call: TRBV6-6; j_call: TRBJ1-3; clone_size: -; d_call: -; cdr3_aa: CASTAQGGNTIYF; cdr3_nt: TGTGCCAGCACTGCACAGGGCGGAAACACCATATATTTT
cdr3_length: 11; v_call: TRBV20-1; j_call: TRBJ1-5; clone_size: -; d_call: -; cdr3_aa: CSASAGEPQHF; cdr3_nt: TGCAGTGCTAGCGCCGGTGAGCCCCAGCATTTT
cdr3_length: 12; v_call: TRBV28; j_call: TRBJ1-5; clone_size: -; d_call: -; cdr3_aa: CASSRPVSPQHF; cdr3_nt: TGTGCCAGCAGCCGCCCGGTTTCGCCCCAGCATTTT
cdr3_length: 18; v_call: TRBV19; j_call: TRBJ2-1; clone_size: -; d_call: TRBD1; cdr3_aa: CASSTRAGTGGSYNEQFF; cdr3_nt: TGTGCCAGTAGTACTAGGGCCGGGACAGGGGGCTCCTACAATGAGCAGTTCTTC
cdr3_length: 12; v_call: TRBV25-1; j_call: TRBJ2-7; clone_size: once; d_call: TRBD2; cdr3_aa: CASSVTSGEQYF; cdr3_nt: TGTGCCAGCAGCGTTACTAGCGGCGAGCAGTACTTC
cdr3_length: 14; v_call: TRBV28; j_call: TRBJ2-1; clone_size: -; d_call: -; cdr3_aa: CASSRAGLLNEQFF; cdr3_nt: TGTGCCAGCAGTCGGGCAGGGTTGCTGAATGAGCAGTTCTTC
cdr3_length: 17; v_call: TRBV10-3; j_call: TRBJ2-1; clone_size: -; d_call: TRBD2; cdr3_aa: CAISEGGRAGGNNEQFF; cdr3_nt: TGTGCCATCAGTGAGGGCGGGAGGGCCGGTGGGAACAATGAGCAGTTCTTC
cdr3_length: 15; v_call: TRBV15; j_call: TRBJ1-4; clone_size: -; d_call: -; cdr3_aa: CATSRGEGGNEKLFF; cdr3_nt: TGTGCCACCAGCAGAGGAGAGGGCGGGAATGAAAAACTGTTTTTT
cdr3_length: 13; v_call: TRBV6-1; j_call: TRBJ1-1; clone_size: -; d_call: -; cdr3_aa: CASSEARYTEAFF; cdr3_nt: TGTGCCAGCAGTGAAGCGCGGTACACTGAAGCTTTCTTT
cdr3_length: 15; v_call: TRBV28; j_call: TRBJ1-1; clone_size: -; d_call: -; cdr3_aa: CASRLGGGLNTEAFF; cdr3_nt: TGTGCCAGCAGATTGGGCGGGGGCCTAAACACTGAAGCTTTCTTT
cdr3_length: 17; v_call: TRBV19; j_call: TRBJ1-1; clone_size: -; d_call: -; cdr3_aa: CASSIDRWAGMNTEAFF; cdr3_nt: TGTGCCAGTAGTATAGATAGGTGGGCAGGGATGAACACTGAAGCTTTCTTT
cdr3_length: 14; v_call: TRBV2; j_call: TRBJ1-2; clone_size: -; d_call: TRBD1; cdr3_aa: CASSGGQSGWGYTF; cdr3_nt: TGTGCCAGCAGTGGGGGACAGTCGGGTTGGGGCTACACCTTC
cdr3_length: 16; v_call: TRBV28; j_call: TRBJ2-3; clone_size: -; d_call: TRBD2; cdr3_aa: CASSAHAGGGTDTQYF; cdr3_nt: TGTGCCAGCAGTGCCCACGCGGGGGGCGGTACAGATACGCAGTATTTT
cdr3_length: 15; v_call: TRBV2; j_call: TRBJ1-5; clone_size: -; d_call: -; cdr3_aa: CASRSPGRENQPQHF; cdr3_nt: TGTGCCAGCAGGTCTCCGGGACGGGAAAATCAGCCCCAGCATTTT
cdr3_length: 15; v_call: TRBV6-5; j_call: TRBJ1-2; clone_size: once; d_call: -; cdr3_aa: CASTYSRGGNYGYTF; cdr3_nt: TGTGCCAGCACCTACTCGAGGGGAGGAAACTATGGCTACACCTTC
cdr3_length: 15; v_call: TRBV15; j_call: TRBJ1-2; clone_size: -; d_call: -; cdr3_aa: CATSVEGGSYYGYTF; cdr3_nt: TGTGCCACCAGCGTCGAGGGGGGGTCCTACTATGGCTACACCTTC
cdr3_length: 15; v_call: TRBV11-3; j_call: TRBJ2-7; clone_size: once; d_call: -; cdr3_aa: CASSPMARGPYEQYF; cdr3_nt: TGTGCCAGCAGCCCGATGGCCCGGGGCCCCTACGAGCAGTACTTC
cdr3_length: 13; v_call: TRBV5-1; j_call: TRBJ1-1; clone_size: -; d_call: -; cdr3_aa: CASSSPGFPEAFF; cdr3_nt: TGCGCCAGCAGCTCTCCAGGGTTCCCTGAAGCTTTCTTT
cdr3_length: 15; v_call: TRBV6-5; j_call: TRBJ2-2; clone_size: -; d_call: -; cdr3_aa: CASSYLRAQAGELFF; cdr3_nt: TGTGCCAGCAGTTACCTCCGAGCCCAGGCCGGGGAGCTGTTTTTT
cdr3_length: 14; v_call: TRBV19; j_call: TRBJ2-7; clone_size: -; d_call: -; cdr3_aa: CASSILLGFGEQYF; cdr3_nt: TGTGCCAGTAGTATCCTTCTGGGTTTCGGCGAGCAGTACTTC
cdr3_length: 14; v_call: TRBV3-1/TRBV3-2; j_call: TRBJ1-1; clone_size: -; d_call: -; cdr3_aa: CASSRQGTDTEAFF; cdr3_nt: TGTGCCAGCAGCCGGCAGGGAACTGACACTGAAGCTTTCTTT
cdr3_length: 14; v_call: TRBV3-1/TRBV3-2; j_call: TRBJ1-1; clone_size: -; d_call: -; cdr3_aa: CASTLGVMNTEAFF; cdr3_nt: TGTGCCAGCACCCTGGGGGTTATGAACACTGAAGCTTTCTTT
cdr3_length: 13; v_call: TRBV5-1; j_call: TRBJ1-4; clone_size: -; d_call: -; cdr3_aa: CASSLKGSEKLFF; cdr3_nt: TGCGCCAGCAGCTTGAAAGGGTCTGAAAAACTGTTTTTT
cdr3_length: 16; v_call: TRBV19; j_call: TRBJ2-2; clone_size: -; d_call: -; cdr3_aa: CASSMGQGRWTGELFF; cdr3_nt: TGTGCCAGTAGTATGGGGCAGGGGAGGTGGACCGGGGAGCTGTTTTTT
cdr3_length: 13; v_call: TRBV20-1; j_call: TRBJ1-1; clone_size: once; d_call: TRBD1; cdr3_aa: CSASRTGMGEAFF; cdr3_nt: TGCAGTGCTAGTCGGACAGGAATGGGCGAAGCTTTCTTT
cdr3_length: 16; v_call: TRBV7-9; j_call: TRBJ1-2; clone_size: -; d_call: TRBD1; cdr3_aa: CASSHPGTASNYGYTF; cdr3_nt: TGTGCCAGCAGTCACCCCGGGACAGCCTCTAACTATGGCTACACCTTC
cdr3_length: 15; v_call: TRBV10-3; j_call: TRBJ1-2; clone_size: -; d_call: TRBD1; cdr3_aa: CAISESEDRAGGYTF; cdr3_nt: TGTGCCATCAGTGAGTCGGAGGACAGGGCCGGTGGCTACACCTTC
cdr3_length: 14; v_call: TRBV6-6; j_call: TRBJ1-1; clone_size: -; d_call: TRBD1; cdr3_aa: CASSYRTGGTEAFF; cdr3_nt: TGTGCCAGCAGTTACAGGACAGGGGGCACTGAAGCTTTCTTT
cdr3_length: 15; v_call: TRBV7-8; j_call: TRBJ2-1; clone_size: -; d_call: -; cdr3_aa: CASSLRDPPRKEQFF; cdr3_nt: TGTGCCAGCAGCCTCCGGGACCCCCCCCGGAAGGAGCAGTTCTTC
cdr3_length: 15; v_call: TRBV5-1; j_call: TRBJ1-1; clone_size: -; d_call: -; cdr3_aa: CASSLTQGYMAEAFF; cdr3_nt: TGCGCCAGCAGCTTGACGCAGGGATATATGGCTGAAGCTTTCTTT
cdr3_length: 13; v_call: TRBV5-1; j_call: TRBJ1-4; clone_size: few; d_call: TRBD1; cdr3_aa: CASSRGGSEKLFF; cdr3_nt: TGCGCCAGCAGTCGAGGGGGCTCTGAAAAACTGTTTTTT
cdr3_length: 12; v_call: TRBV7-9; j_call: TRBJ1-4; clone_size: -; d_call: -; cdr3_aa: CASSPIPEKLFF; cdr3_nt: TGTGCCAGCAGCCCGATCCCCGAAAAACTGTTTTTT
cdr3_length: 14; v_call: TRBV7-2; j_call: TRBJ2-3; clone_size: -; d_call: -; cdr3_aa: CASSSPQGADTQYF; cdr3_nt: TGTGCCAGCAGCTCCCCCCAGGGAGCAGATACGCAGTATTTT
cdr3_length: 15; v_call: TRBV5-5; j_call: TRBJ2-1; clone_size: -; d_call: -; cdr3_aa: CASSLQGTSNNEQFF; cdr3_nt: TGTGCCAGCAGCTTGCAGGGTACAAGTAACAATGAGCAGTTCTTC
cdr3_length: 15; v_call: TRBV19; j_call: TRBJ1-5; clone_size: -; d_call: TRBD1; cdr3_aa: CASSSDRGRNQPQHF; cdr3_nt: TGTGCCAGTAGTTCCGACAGGGGTCGGAATCAGCCCCAGCATTTT
cdr3_length: 16; v_call: TRBV4-1; j_call: TRBJ1-2; clone_size: -; d_call: -; cdr3_aa: CARSQGGGRGNYGYTF; cdr3_nt: TGCGCCCGCAGCCAAGGGGGGGGCAGGGGCAATTATGGCTACACCTTC
cdr3_length: 13; v_call: TRBV6-1; j_call: TRBJ2-4; clone_size: few; d_call: TRBD1; cdr3_aa: CASSSGTGGIQYF; cdr3_nt: TGTGCCAGCAGTTCCGGGACAGGGGGTATTCAGTACTTC